A selection of T cell receptor beta chains follows, all from one sample in a study of pediatric ulcerative colitis. Libraries were prepared by immunoSEQ multiplex PCR; TCRdb keeps only in-frame clonotypes and omits some of them. Among about 64,000 clones listed, 85% to 90% were seen once. The sequencing input was blood. Every receptor here comes from a boy between 5 and 17 years old with severe ulcerative colitis. Each CDR3 is given with its conserved first and last residue. A D gene is named only where the DNA matches it firmly. Only part of the rows carry a size: once, few, many, or a class if the clone is expanded.

V: TRBV6-1
J: TRBJ2-3
D: .
size: .
DNA: TGTGCCAGCAGTGAAGGTGATATAAATTTT
CDR3: CASSEGDINF

V: TRBV15
J: TRBJ2-5
D: .
size: .
DNA: TGTGCCACCAGCTATGAAGAGACCCAGTACTTC
CDR3: CATSYEETQYF

V: TRBV27
J: TRBJ2-2
D: .
size: .
DNA: TGTGCCAGCAGTTTCCAGGGATTCACCGGGGAGCTGTTTTTT
CDR3: CASSFQGFTGELFF

V: TRBV5-4
J: TRBJ2-7
D: TRBD2
size: .
DNA: TGTGCCAGCAGCCCCCTAGCGGGAGCATCCTACGAGCAGTACTTC
CDR3: CASSPLAGASYEQYF

V: TRBV11-2
J: TRBJ2-1
D: .
size: .
DNA: TGTGCCAGCAGCTTAGGGGGATTCCGGGCCGTAAGCGATGAGCAGTTCTTC
CDR3: CASSLGGFRAVSDEQFF

V: TRBV2
J: TRBJ1-1
D: .
size: .
DNA: TGTGCCAGCACCTCCGGGGGGCTACGGGACACTGAAGCTTTCTTT
CDR3: CASTSGGLRDTEAFF

V: TRBV19
J: TRBJ1-4
D: .
size: .
DNA: TGTGCCAGTAGTATTTGGGCCTTCGGGGAAAAACTGTTTTTT
CDR3: CASSIWAFGEKLFF

V: TRBV10-3
J: TRBJ2-4
D: .
size: .
DNA: TGTGCCACCTCTGGGGGGTTAACGGACAAAAACATTCAGTACTTC
CDR3: CATSGGLTDKNIQYF

V: TRBV27
J: TRBJ2-2
D: .
size: .
DNA: TGTGCCAGCAGGACGAACACCGGGGAGCTGTTTTTT
CDR3: CASRTNTGELFF

V: TRBV7-9
J: TRBJ2-1
D: .
size: .
DNA: TGTGCCAGCAGCTACAACCGACTAGGTAATAGCAATGAGCAGTTCTTC
CDR3: CASSYNRLGNSNEQFF

V: TRBV18
J: TRBJ2-5
D: TRBD1
size: .
DNA: TGTGCCAGCTCGACAGGGAACCAAGAGACCCAGTACTTC
CDR3: CASSTGNQETQYF

V: TRBV6-1
J: TRBJ2-7
D: .
size: .
DNA: TGTGCCAGCACATTCGGGGGAGGTGTCTACGAGCAGTACTTC
CDR3: CASTFGGGVYEQYF

V: TRBV7-9
J: TRBJ2-1
D: TRBD2
size: .
DNA: TGTGCCAGCAGCCCGGGACTAGCGGGGAACAATGAGCAGTTCTTC
CDR3: CASSPGLAGNNEQFF

V: TRBV6-5
J: TRBJ1-1
D: .
size: .
DNA: TGTGCCAGCCGAAGTATGAGGACTGAAGCTTTCTTT
CDR3: CASRSMRTEAFF

V: TRBV29-1
J: TRBJ2-1
D: .
size: .
DNA: TGCAGCGTTGAAGATCTCCCATTTAACTCCTACAATGAGCAGTTCTTC
CDR3: CSVEDLPFNSYNEQFF

V: TRBV18
J: TRBJ2-3
D: .
size: .
DNA: TGTGCCAGCTCACCTTACAGAGGTCGAACAGATACGCAGTATTTT
CDR3: CASSPYRGRTDTQYF

V: TRBV2
J: TRBJ1-1
D: .
size: .
DNA: TGTGCCAGCAGAACTGGGTCCTTGAACACTGAAGCTTTCTTT
CDR3: CASRTGSLNTEAFF

V: TRBV7-2
J: TRBJ2-5
D: .
size: once
DNA: TGTGCCAGCAGCACGAACCGTGAGACCCAGTACTTC
CDR3: CASSTNRETQYF

V: TRBV30
J: TRBJ2-7
D: .
size: .
DNA: TGTGCCTGGAGTTCCAGCGGGCCAGCCTACGAGCAGTACTTC
CDR3: CAWSSSGPAYEQYF

V: TRBV13
J: TRBJ2-3
D: .
size: .
DNA: TGTGCCAGCAGCTTAGGTCTCGATCACATAGATACGCAGTATTTT
CDR3: CASSLGLDHIDTQYF

V: TRBV7-6
J: TRBJ2-3
D: TRBD1
size: few
DNA: TGTGCCAGCAGCTTAGAAGGACAGGCCACAGATACGCAGTATTTT
CDR3: CASSLEGQATDTQYF

V: TRBV5-6
J: TRBJ2-7
D: .
size: .
DNA: TGTGCCAGCAGCCCGACCGGGACTCCGACCTCCTACGAGCAGTACTTC
CDR3: CASSPTGTPTSYEQYF

V: TRBV12-5
J: TRBJ1-3
D: .
size: .
DNA: TGTGCTAGTGGTTTGCCTCCCGGAAACACCATATATTTT
CDR3: CASGLPPGNTIYF